Sequencing of this T cell receptor (beta chain) was carried out in a study of molecular identifiers for immune sequencing clone quantification. Of note for this clonotype: This may be a read error: a much more frequent sequence differs by one nucleotide. Since no conserved phenylalanine or tryptophan closes the CDR3, a read error is the likely cause.

The V gene lost 0 bases and the J gene lost 2 bases, with 5 bases spanning the gap. CDR1 and CDR2 from the germline V gene are SGDLS and YYNGEE. The CDR3 runs 14 residues. TCRdb passed the PCR reads through MiXCR, listing each CDR3 protein once. The sample has about 640,000 distinct CDR3 sequences; just under 20% are singletons. This clonotype originated in a human donor in good health. Some libraries in this study had Jurkat cell RNA spiked in. This chain joins TRBV9 and TRBJ2-2; D might be TRBD2 (5 bases). The sequenced sample consisted of naive CD8+ T cells from blood, with Jurkat cell RNA spiked in. As for subset: FACS-sorted CD8+CD4-CCR7+CD45RA+ naive T cells. CDR3 in DNA: TGTGCCAGCAGCGTAGCGGGAAACACCGGGGAGCTGTTTCTT. Amino acids: CASSVAGNTGELFL.